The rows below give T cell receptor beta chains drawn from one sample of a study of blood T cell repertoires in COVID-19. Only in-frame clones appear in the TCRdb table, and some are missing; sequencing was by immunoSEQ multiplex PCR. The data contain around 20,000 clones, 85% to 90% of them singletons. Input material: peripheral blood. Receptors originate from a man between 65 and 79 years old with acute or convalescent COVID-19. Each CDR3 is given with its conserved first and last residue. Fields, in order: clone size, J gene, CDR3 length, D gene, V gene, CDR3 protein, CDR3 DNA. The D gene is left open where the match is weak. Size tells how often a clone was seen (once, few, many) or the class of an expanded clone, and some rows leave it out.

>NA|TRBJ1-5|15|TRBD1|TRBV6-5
CASSYSTGAGQPQHF
TGTGCCAGCAGTTACTCGACAGGGGCCGGTCAGCCCCAGCATTTT
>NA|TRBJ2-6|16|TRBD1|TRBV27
CASSWAGGDGANVLTF
TGTGCCAGCAGTTGGGCAGGGGGTGACGGGGCCAACGTCCTGACTTTC
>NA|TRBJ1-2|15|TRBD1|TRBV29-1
CSAHSQGARGYGYTF
TGCAGCGCGCACAGTCAGGGGGCGCGGGGCTATGGCTACACCTTC
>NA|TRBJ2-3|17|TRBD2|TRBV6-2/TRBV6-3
CASSSVIREGSTDTQYF
TGTGCCAGCAGCTCGGTGATACGGGAGGGTAGCACAGATACGCAGTATTTT
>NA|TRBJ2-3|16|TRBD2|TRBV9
CASSLPSGRVGDTQYF
TGTGCCAGCAGCCTTCCTAGCGGGAGGGTGGGAGATACGCAGTATTTT
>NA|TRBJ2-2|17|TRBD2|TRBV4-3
CASSQGTSGSYLGELFF
TGCGCCAGCAGCCAAGGGACTAGCGGGAGCTATCTCGGGGAGCTGTTTTTT
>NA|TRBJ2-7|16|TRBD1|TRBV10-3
CAGASISGTGGYEQYF
TGTGCCGGAGCCTCGATATCCGGGACAGGGGGCTACGAGCAGTACTTC
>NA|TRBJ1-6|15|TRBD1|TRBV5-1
CASSLETGGNSPLHF
TGCGCCAGCAGCTTGGAGACAGGGGGCAATTCACCCCTCCACTTT
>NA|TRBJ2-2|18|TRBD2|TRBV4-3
CASSQERLAALNTGELFF
TGCGCCAGCAGCCAAGAAAGGCTAGCGGCCCTTAACACCGGGGAGCTGTTTTTT
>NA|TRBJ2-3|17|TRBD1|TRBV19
CASSSTSGTGGADTQYF
TGTGCCAGTAGTTCCACTTCCGGGACAGGGGGCGCAGATACGCAGTATTTT
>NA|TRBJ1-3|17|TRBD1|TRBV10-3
CAISDSARQGSGNTIYF
TGTGCCATCAGTGACAGTGCCCGACAGGGTTCTGGAAACACCATATATTTT
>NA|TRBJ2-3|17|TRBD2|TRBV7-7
CASSSGPGLASPDTQYF
TGTGCTAGCAGCTCCGGACCGGGACTAGCGTCCCCAGATACGCAGTATTTT
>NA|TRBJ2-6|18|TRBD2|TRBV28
CASTVAGAVYSGANVLTF
TGTGCCAGCACCGTAGCGGGGGCAGTCTACTCTGGGGCCAACGTCCTGACTTTC
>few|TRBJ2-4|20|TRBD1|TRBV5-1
CASSWAGQDAYYLAKNIQYF
TGCGCCAGCAGCTGGGCTGGACAGGATGCGTATTATCTAGCCAAAAACATTCAGTACTTC
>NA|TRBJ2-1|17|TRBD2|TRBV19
CASSIDLTSGIYNEQFF
TGTGCCAGTAGTATAGACTTGACTAGCGGTATCTACAATGAGCAGTTCTTC
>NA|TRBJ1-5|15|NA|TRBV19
CASTTLTGSSGPQHF
TGTGCCAGTACCACGCTAACAGGGTCCTCCGGGCCCCAGCATTTT
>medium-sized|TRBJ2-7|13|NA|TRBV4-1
CASSQGQGGEQYF
TGCGCCAGCAGCCAAGGACAGGGAGGCGAGCAGTACTTC
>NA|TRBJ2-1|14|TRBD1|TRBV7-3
CASSSPGQGLEQFF
TGTGCCAGCAGCTCACCCGGACAGGGGCTTGAGCAGTTCTTC
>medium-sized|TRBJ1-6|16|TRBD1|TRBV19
CASSISGQGDGSPLHF
TGTGCCAGTAGTATTTCGGGACAGGGGGATGGTTCACCCCTCCACTTT
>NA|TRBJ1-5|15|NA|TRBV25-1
CASSPRGNSNQPQHF
TGTGCCAGCAGTCCAAGGGGGAACAGCAATCAGCCCCAGCATTTT
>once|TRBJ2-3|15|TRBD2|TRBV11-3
CASSLGTSGTDTQYF
TGTGCCAGCAGCTTAGGGACTAGCGGCACAGATACGCAGTATTTT
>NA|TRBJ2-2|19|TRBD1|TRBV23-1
CASSRPERDRGRRTGELFF
TGCGCCAGCAGTCGCCCGGAGAGGGACAGGGGGCGTCGCACCGGGGAGCTGTTTTTT
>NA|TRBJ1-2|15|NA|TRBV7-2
CASRQNALTSYGYTF
TGTGCCAGCAGACAGAATGCATTAACTTCCTATGGCTACACCTTC
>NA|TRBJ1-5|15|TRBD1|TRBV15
CATSSGTVSNQPQHF
TGTGCCACCAGCAGCGGGACAGTTAGCAATCAGCCCCAGCATTTT
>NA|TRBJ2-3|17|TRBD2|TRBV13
CASSRQTLAGGADTQYF
TGTGCCAGCAGTCGACAAACCTTAGCGGGAGGGGCAGATACGCAGTATTTT